The 16 T cell receptor beta chains given below trace back to one sample, sequenced in a study of OX40 agonist ivuxolimab in advanced cancers. TCRdb's copy holds only in-frame clones and misses some; the assay was immunoSEQ multiplex PCR. The table shows nearly 60,000 clones, with around nine tenths occurring only once. The sequencing used CD4+ or CD8+ T cells sorted from blood, collected in a trial of the OX40 agonist ivuxolimab. These receptors originate from an adult with an advanced solid tumor such as melanoma, head and neck, liver or kidney cancer.

The chain is built from TRBV5-1 and TRBJ1-2; D is undetermined. V was cut by 0 bases and J by 7 bases, with 7 bases left in between. The CDR3 totals 12 residues. Germline CDR1 SGHRS, CDR2 YFSETQ. The CDR3 nucleotides are TGCGCCAGCAGCTTGGTTCCGGGTGGCTACACCTTC. Translating gives CASSLVPGGYTF.

This CDR3 is CASRRLAGGGDTQYF. For the CDR3, the DNA is TGTGCCAGCAGGCGACTAGCGGGAGGCGGGGATACGCAGTATTTT. The chain links TRBV27 to TRBJ2-3; 13 nucleotides align to TRBD2. Per the germline V gene, CDR1 is MNHEY and CDR2 is SMNVEV (reference sequence). J lost 6 bases, V lost 6 bases, and 6 bases had no gene match. The CDR3 runs to 15 residues.

The chain links TRBV13 to TRBJ2-7, with TRBD1 matching over 11 bases. The germline V gene has CDR1 PRHDT and CDR2 FYEKMQ (reference sequence). V was pared by 4 bases and J by 3 bases, with 2 bases of the junction left unmatched. The CDR3 runs to 14 residues. CDR3: CASSWTGGLYEQYF. CDR3 DNA: TGTGCCAGCAGCTGGACAGGGGGCCTCTACGAGCAGTACTTC. Together with reference TRBV13 and TRBJ2-7, the CDR3 gives the full variable domain: AAGVIQSPRHLIKEKRETATLKCYPIPRHDTVYWYQQGPGQDPQFLISFYEKMQSDKGSIPDRFSAQQFSDYHSELNMSSLELGDSALYFCASSWTGGLYEQYFGPGTRLTVT.

Only a few counts were recorded for this clone. The gene calls are TRBV2 and TRBJ2-7; no firm D call. This CDR3 is built from 11 residues. V was clipped by 4 bases and J by 3 bases, with 4 bases between them. Per the germline V gene, CDR1 is SNHLY and CDR2 is FYNNEI. The CDR3 sequence: CASSAVYEQYF. The CDR3 DNA follows: TGTGCCAGCAGTGCGGTCTACGAGCAGTACTTC. Together with reference TRBV2 and TRBJ2-7, the CDR3 gives the full variable domain: EPEVTQTPSHQVTQMGQEVILRCVPISNHLYFYWYRQILGQKVEFLVSFYNNEISEKSEIFDDQFSVERPDGSNFTLKIRSTKLEDSAMYFCASSAVYEQYFGPGTRLTVT.

The gene calls are TRBV11-3 and TRBJ2-3; 9 nucleotides match TRBD2. Trimming cost V 4 bases and J 6 bases; bases outside gene matches: 5. The CDR3 loop spans 14 amino acids. Germline assignment: CDR1 SGHNT and CDR2 YENEEA. As DNA, the CDR3 is TGTGCCAGCAGCTGGGGTAGCGGGAGCGATACGCAGTATTTT. It yields the protein CASSWGSGSDTQYF.

The rearrangement joins TRBV19 to TRBJ2-2; D unclear. This CDR3 is built from 15 residues. V shed 9 bases and J shed 0 bases, with 14 bases lying between them. Germline V lookup: CDR1 LNHDA, CDR2 SQIVND (reference sequence). The CDR3 DNA sequence: TGTGCCAGCCACTACGGACGACCGAACACCGGGGAGCTGTTTTTT. Protein product: CASHYGRPNTGELFF.

J is TRBJ2-7 and V is TRBV5-6; the D is unclear. The V end lost 2 bases, the J end lost 6 bases, and 12 bases lay between the germline ends. Per the germline V gene, CDR1 is SGHDT and CDR2 is YYEEEE. The CDR3 has 13 amino acids. CDR3 nucleotide sequence: TGTGCCAGCAGCTTCGTTCCCTGGCGCGAGCAGTACTTC. It encodes CASSFVPWREQYF.

The chain uses TRBV28 and TRBJ2-2; the D gene is possibly TRBD1 (5 bases). Trimming took 5 bases from V and 5 from J, leaving 12 bases between them. The germline CDR1 and CDR2 sequences are MDHEN and SYDVKM. CDR3 length: 14 amino acids. The CDR3 sequence is CASSPGLGTGELFF. The CDR3 nucleotides are TGTGCCAGCAGTCCAGGGTTGGGGACCGGGGAGCTGTTTTTT.

The chain has TRBV18 and TRBJ2-1; 8 nucleotides agree with TRBD2. Trimming removed 0 bases from V and 6 bases from J; junction bases left unmatched: 4. Germline V lookup: CDR1 KGHSH, CDR2 LQKENI. The CDR3 totals 15 residues. CDR3 nucleotides: TGTGCCAGCTCACCACCGAGCGGGAGTGGCAATGAGCAGTTCTTC. Translating gives CASSPPSGSGNEQFF.

The chain carries TRBV19 and TRBJ1-5; the D is unclear. Germline CDR1 is LNHDA and CDR2 is SQIVND (reference sequence). Between the trimmed V and J ends, which lost 3 bases and 0 bases, there was a span of 9 bases. This CDR3 region has 15 residues. DNA for the CDR3: TGTGCCAGTAGTATGATGTCAGATAGCAATCAGCCCCAGCATTTT. Its translation: CASSMMSDSNQPQHF.

This sequence joins TRBV19 and TRBJ1-2; 8 nucleotides agree with TRBD1. Per the germline V gene, CDR1 is LNHDA and CDR2 is SQIVND (reference sequence). The CDR3 contains 14 residues. Trimming at V came to 7 bases and at J to 3 bases, leaving 7 bases not matched to a gene. The CDR3 DNA is TGTGCCAGTACCGGGGACAGGTCGTACTATGGCTACACCTTC. Translating gives CASTGDRSYYGYTF.

V usage is TRBV28 and J usage is TRBJ2-5, with 9 positions matching TRBD1. The germline V gene encodes CDR1 MDHEN and CDR2 SYDVKM. With 6 bases clipped from V and 4 bases from J, the junction kept 9 bases outside the gene matches. This CDR3 spans 15 amino acids. In DNA, the CDR3 is TGTGCCAGCAGCCCCGGGACAGGGCTGTCAGAGACCCAGTACTTC. Translation: CASSPGTGLSETQYF.

J is TRBJ2-1 and V is TRBV7-2, with 13 bases fitting TRBD2. There are 16 residues in the CDR3. J gave up 8 bases and V 10 bases, and 14 bases lay outside the gene matches. CDR1 and CDR2 from the germline V gene are SGHTA and FQGNSA. CDR3 DNA sequence: TGTGCCACCCGAAGAGGACTAGCGGGAGCTCTAGATGAGCAGTTCTTC. Its protein is CATRRGLAGALDEQFF.

The chain employs TRBV11-2 and TRBJ1-2; 7 bases match TRBD1. V shed 3 bases and J 2 bases; nucleotides not matched to a gene: 3. The CDR3 covers 14 residues. CDR1 is SGHAT, CDR2 FQNNGV, per germline. The CDR3 spells CASSFDRVNYGYTF. The CDR3 bases are TGTGCCAGCAGCTTTGACAGGGTGAACTATGGCTACACCTTC. The full variable domain, with the rest looked up from reference TRBV11-2 and TRBJ1-2, is EAGVAQSPRYKIIEKRQSVAFWCNPISGHATLYWYQQILGQGPKLLIQFQNNGVVDDSQLPKDRFSAERLKGVDSTLKIQPAKLEDSAVYLCASSFDRVNYGYTFGSGTRLTVV.

The gene calls are TRBV5-4 and TRBJ1-2; no definite D call. Per germline, CDR1 SGHNT and CDR2 YYREEE (reference sequence). The CDR3 is made up of 14 amino acids. Trimming took off 0 bases at V and 2 bases at J, with 8 bases between the two ends. The CDR3 loop reads CASSLGGYNYGYTF. CDR3 coding DNA: TGTGCCAGCAGCTTGGGAGGTTACAACTATGGCTACACCTTC.

The chain joins TRBV6-6 to TRBJ1-1; D is undetermined. The CDR3 totals 14 residues. The V gene's germline CDR1 is MNHNY and CDR2 SVGAGI (reference sequence). The V end was cut by 6 bases, the J end by 7 bases, with 18 bases between. The CDR3 sequence is CASSDTGSLDEAFF. As DNA, the CDR3 is TGTGCCAGCAGCGATACCGGGAGCTTGGATGAAGCTTTCTTT.